The 20 T cell receptor beta chains below come from one sample, sequenced in a study of shared clonotypes between healthy human individuals. Clones were read by immunoSEQ multiplex PCR, and TCRdb kept only the in-frame ones, dropping some. This sample has around 980,000 clones, with approximately 78% found just once. Sequenced input: memory CD4+ T cells from PBMCs. Subset in this sample: CD45RA-negative fraction. Source of these receptors: a man aged 18 to 30 in good health. Some clones in this sample may be carry-over from other donors' samples.

This chain connects TRBV4-2 to TRBJ1-2; no reliable D call. Germline values: CDR1 LGHNA, CDR2 YNFKEQ. The CDR3 consists of 12 residues. V gave up 4 bases and J gave up 4 bases, with 7 bases separating them. The CDR3 reads CASSPSSYGYTF. The DNA for the CDR3 is TGTGCCAGCAGCCCCAGCAGCTATGGCTACACCTTC.

CDR3 protein: CASSPLLVGGNEQFF. Written as DNA, the CDR3 is TGTGCCAGCAGCCCACTTCTGGTCGGGGGCAATGAGCAGTTCTTC. V usage is TRBV7-9 and J usage is TRBJ2-1; a possible D gene is TRBD2 (6 bases). The germline gives CDR1 SEHNR, CDR2 FQNEAQ (reference sequence). V lost 5 bases and J 6 bases, leaving 17 bases between the germline ends. CDR3 length: 15 amino acids.

The V gene is TRBV10-2, the J gene TRBJ2-2; possibly TRBD1 for D (6 bases). V was shortened by 6 bases and J by 8 bases, with 16 bases between the two germline ends. The CDR3 length is 14 residues. CDR1 and CDR2 (germline): WSHSY, SAAADI. The CDR3 loop reads CASRRGQGLGELFF. The CDR3 nucleotides are TGCGCCAGCAGGAGGGGTCAGGGGCTAGGGGAGCTGTTTTTT.

The CDR3: CASSSLTDTQYF. The CDR3 DNA is TGTGCCAGCAGCTCACTCACAGATACGCAGTATTTT. The V and J genes are TRBV5-8 and TRBJ2-3, with D unresolved. The length of the CDR3 is 12 residues. CDR1 is SGHTS and CDR2 is YDEGEE in the germline V gene. V lost 3 bases, J lost 2 bases, and 4 bases lay in between.

V usage is TRBV7-2 and J usage is TRBJ1-2; D is uncertain. The V gene lost 0 bases and the J gene lost 4 bases, with 9 bases spanning the gap. Germline CDR1 is SGHTA and CDR2 is FQGNSA. The CDR3 extends over 14 amino acids. The DNA for the CDR3 is TGTGCCAGCAGCTTAGCACAGCGTACCTATGGCTACACCTTC. It is translated as CASSLAQRTYGYTF.

This clone has only one observation. This chain connects TRBV20-1 to TRBJ1-2; 8 bases fit TRBD1. This CDR3 has 11 amino acids. V lost 6 bases and J lost 8; bases outside the gene matches: 5. Germline loops: CDR1 DFQATT, CDR2 SNEGSKA (reference sequence). CDR3 bases: TGCAGTGCGGACAGGGAAGGAGGCTACACCTTC. Protein: CSADREGGYTF.

This chain links TRBV5-1 with TRBJ2-3; 8 bases are shared with TRBD1. Trimming at V came to 2 bases and at J to 2 bases, leaving 4 bases not matched to a gene. CDR1 and CDR2 from the germline V gene are SGHRS and YFSETQ. This CDR3 is 15 amino acids long. CDR3 DNA: TGCGCCAGCAGCTTACAGGGGGTCTTCACAGATACGCAGTATTTT. Translation: CASSLQGVFTDTQYF. Together with reference TRBV5-1 and TRBJ2-3, the CDR3 gives the full variable domain: KAGVTQTPRYLIKTRGQQVTLSCSPISGHRSVSWYQQTPGQGLQFLFEYFSETQRNKGNFPGRFSGRQFSNSRSEMNVSTLELGDSALYLCASSLQGVFTDTQYFGPGTRLTVL.

The gene calls are TRBV9 and TRBJ2-7; D may be TRBD2 (6 bases). Trimming shortened V by 1 base and J by 2 bases, and 13 bases separated the two germline ends. Germline CDR1 is SGDLS and CDR2 is YYNGEE. The CDR3 contains 15 residues. The CDR3 sequence: CASSVTGTPTYEQYF. The CDR3 coding sequence is TGTGCCAGCAGCGTAACCGGGACTCCAACCTACGAGCAGTACTTC.

This clone was detected a few times. A much larger clonotype is one base distant, so this may be a read error. This sequence joins TRBV7-3 and TRBJ2-2; unclear D gene. This CDR3 is 13 amino acids long. In germline, CDR1 is SGHTA, CDR2 FQGTGA. Trimming took 5 bases from V and 3 from J, leaving 7 bases between them. Here the CDR3 DNA reads TGTGCCAGCAGCCCCTTTGACACCGGGGAGCTGTTTTTT. As protein: CASSPFDTGELFF.

There are a few counts of this clone. Other nucleotide sequences from this sample produce the same CDR3. The chain uses TRBV4-2 and TRBJ2-3; 8 nucleotides line up with TRBD2. The CDR3 covers 15 residues. The ends lost 1 base at V and 3 bases at J; junction bases unmatched: 3. Germline-derived CDR1 and CDR2 are LGHNA and YNFKEQ. The CDR3 bases are TGTGCCAGCAGCCAAGCCAGCGGGAGTACAGATACGCAGTATTTT. Translation: CASSQASGSTDTQYF.

CDR3 DNA: TGTGCCAGCAGTGCTACCACTAGCGGGAGGCGGCGCAGGGAACCCGAGCAGTACTTC. Translation gives CASSATTSGRRRREPEQYF. The chain has TRBV6-4 and TRBJ2-7; 12 bases match TRBD2. The CDR3 runs to 19 residues. V was clipped by 4 bases and J by 6 bases; unmatched bases: 19. Germline assignment: CDR1 MRHNA and CDR2 SNTAGT.

The chain combines TRBV7-2 with TRBJ2-7, with 13 bases lining up with TRBD2. With 4 bases clipped from V and 3 bases from J, the junction kept 3 bases outside the gene matches. CDR1 is SGHTA, CDR2 FQGNSA, per germline. The CDR3 spans 15 residues. In DNA, the CDR3 is TGTGCCAGCAGCTCAACTAGCGGGAGGGACTACGAGCAGTACTTC. It translates to CASSSTSGRDYEQYF.

On this clone: One end of the junction is discordant with germline, which a read error may explain. The V gene is TRBV19, the J gene TRBJ2-7; TRBD2 is a possible D gene (5 bases). Germline V lookup: CDR1 LNHDA, CDR2 SQIVND (reference sequence). This CDR3 spans 15 amino acids. The CDR3: CASSMALARGFEQYF. The CDR3 DNA sequence: TGTGCCAGTAGTATGGCACTTGCTAGAGGGTTCGAGCAGTATTTC. Full variable domain (missing parts from reference TRBV19 and TRBJ2-7): DGGITQSPKYLFRKEGQNVTLSCEQNLNHDAMYWYRQDPGQGLRLIYYSQIVNDFQKGDIAEGYSVSREKKESFPLTVTSAQKNPTAFYLCASSMALARGFEQYFGPGTRLTVT.

The chain employs TRBV5-4 and TRBJ2-1, with 7 nucleotides matching TRBD2. Germline CDR1 and CDR2: SGHNT and YYREEE (reference sequence). J was trimmed by 7 bases and V by 4 bases; bases with no gene match: 11. This CDR3 is built from 15 residues. CDR3 residues: CASSVPGEGLNEQFF. The CDR3 bases are TGTGCCAGCAGCGTCCCGGGGGAGGGCCTTAATGAGCAGTTCTTC. Looking up the rest from reference TRBV5-4 and TRBJ2-1 gives the full variable domain: ETGVTQSPTHLIKTRGQQVTLRCSSQSGHNTVSWYQQALGQGPQFIFQYYREEENGRGNFPPRFSGLQFPNYSSELNVNALELDDSALYLCASSVPGEGLNEQFFGPGTRLTVL.

V usage is TRBV27 and J usage is TRBJ2-3; 9 bases match TRBD1. V dropped 6 bases and J dropped 4; count of bases not matched to a gene: 8. Germline V lookup: CDR1 MNHEY, CDR2 SMNVEV (reference sequence). This CDR3 comprises 15 residues. CDR3 residues: CASSPGQGMADTQYF. In DNA form, the CDR3 reads TGTGCCAGCAGCCCCGGACAGGGGATGGCAGATACGCAGTATTTT.

The chain couples TRBV5-1 to TRBJ2-4; tentative D call: TRBD2 (5 bases). V was clipped by 4 bases and J by 11 bases, with 16 bases between them. There are 13 residues in the CDR3. CDR1 SGHRS and CDR2 YFSETQ come from the germline V gene. CDR3 protein: CASSPGVAGFQYF. The DNA of the CDR3 is TGCGCCAGCAGCCCCGGGGTAGCTGGCTTTCAGTACTTC.

The rearrangement joins TRBV4-2 to TRBJ2-7; no definite D call. CDR1 and CDR2 (germline): LGHNA, YNFKEQ. V was clipped by 0 bases and J by 7 bases, with 13 bases between them. This CDR3 region has 14 residues. CDR3 coding DNA: TGTGCCAGCAGCCAAGACATTGGCTTGAAGGAGCAGTACTTC. Protein: CASSQDIGLKEQYF.

The rearrangement links TRBV18 to TRBJ2-5; the D is unclear. Germline V lookup: CDR1 KGHSH, CDR2 LQKENI. Trimming stripped 0 bases from V and 2 bases from J, with 7 bases between. The CDR3 covers 14 residues. CDR3: CASSPPSAQETQYF. The CDR3 nucleotides read TGTGCCAGCTCACCACCTTCAGCGCAAGAGACCCAGTACTTC.

The J gene is TRBJ2-5, the V gene TRBV5-4; the match to TRBD2 covers 8 bases. CDR3 length: 15 residues. Trimming took 4 bases from V and 2 from J; bases not matched to a gene: 7. Germline V gene sequence: CDR1 SGHNT, CDR2 YYREEE (reference sequence). CDR3: CASSPGGTRQETQYF. The DNA of the CDR3 is TGTGCCAGCAGCCCCGGCGGGACTAGACAAGAGACCCAGTACTTC. The entire variable domain, with the rest obtained from reference TRBV5-4 and TRBJ2-5, is as follows: ETGVTQSPTHLIKTRGQQVTLRCSSQSGHNTVSWYQQALGQGPQFIFQYYREEENGRGNFPPRFSGLQFPNYSSELNVNALELDDSALYLCASSPGGTRQETQYFGPGTRLLVL.

The V gene is TRBV27, the J gene TRBJ2-6; D is unclear. CDR1 and CDR2 (germline): MNHEY, SMNVEV (reference sequence). V was cut by 6 bases and J by 1 base, with 7 bases left in between. The CDR3 has 14 amino acids. The chain's CDR3 is CASRLSSGANVLTF. The DNA of the CDR3 is TGTGCCAGCAGGCTCTCGTCTGGGGCCAACGTCCTGACTTTC.